This T cell receptor (beta chain) was sequenced during a study of blood T cell repertoires in COVID-19. The overall study: Donors in the United States, Italy and Spain gave samples during acute or convalescent COVID-19. Nucleic acid was either cDNA or gDNA, and it came from T cells, B-cell-depleted T cells, or PBMCs.

This table comes from immunoSEQ multiplex PCR, and its TCRdb copy is limited to in-frame clones, with some not included. Of about 160,000 clones listed, 85% to 90% are singletons. The germline V and J ends were trimmed by 4 bases and 4 bases, with 11 bases remaining between them. The length of the CDR3 is 13 residues. In germline, CDR1 is ENHRY, CDR2 SYGVKD. Sequencing input: peripheral blood. The chain joins TRBV10-3 to TRBJ2-7; no reliable D call. The clonotype originates from a woman aged 65 to 85 with acute or convalescent COVID-19. In DNA form, the CDR3 reads TGTGCCATCAGTGTTACAGAAAAATACGAGCAGTACTTC. It codes for CAISVTEKYEQYF.